What follows are 11 T cell receptor beta chains derived from one specimen sequenced in a study of T-cell reconstitution after alpha-beta-depleted transplantation in children. Preparation of the TCRbeta library involved a method that used unique molecular identifiers. TCRdb redid the calling of the PCR reads with MiXCR, one entry per CDR3 protein. The sample lists roughly 100,000 distinct CDR3 sequences, 4.5% to 7.5% occurring once. The source material was PBMCs, mostly from graft donor cells, sampled 60 days after TCRalphabeta/CD19-depleted stem cell transplant. The receptors originated from a female patient between 2 and 15 years old who had a stem cell transplant for Fanconi anemia, so the T cells may come from the graft donor.

This clonotype was seen at least ten times. This chain uses TRBV28 with TRBJ2-5; 11 nucleotides line up with TRBD1. The CDR3 length is 16 residues. Per germline, CDR1 MDHEN and CDR2 SYDVKM. V lost 5 bases, J lost 5 bases, and 10 bases stayed unmatched. The CDR3 coding sequence is TGTGCCAGCAGTATTCGGACAGGGGGCTGGGGGGAGACCCAGTACTTC. Translated, it gives CASSIRTGGWGETQYF.

In this sample, this clonotype turned up many times. V and J are TRBV12-3 or TRBV12-4 and TRBJ1-6, with D possibly being TRBD1 (5 bases). The CDR3 length is 17 residues. The V end was cut by 4 bases, the J end by 0 bases, with 13 bases between. For the CDR3, the DNA is TGTGCCAGCAGTTCTCCCGCAGGGAGCTCCTATAATTCACCCCTCCACTTT. Its protein product is CASSSPAGSSYNSPLHF.

This clonotype has at least ten counts. The chain joins TRBV28 to TRBJ1-1; unclear D gene. Trimming stripped 3 bases from V and 4 bases from J, with 3 bases between. Germline V CDR1 and CDR2: MDHEN, SYDVKM. The CDR3 contains 11 residues. The CDR3 nucleotides read TGTGCCAGCAGTTTTGGCACTGAAGCTTTCTTT. The encoded protein is CASSFGTEAFF.

This clonotype was seen only a few times. The CDR3 coding sequence is TGCGCCAGCAGCCTTGACAGGAGCTCTGGGGCCAACGTCCTGACTTTC. Amino acids: CASSLDRSSGANVLTF. The J gene is TRBJ2-6, the V gene TRBV5-1; weak D call: TRBD1 (6 bases). Germline CDR1 reads SGHRS; CDR2 reads YFSETQ. V gave up 4 bases and J gave up 0 bases, with 11 bases separating them. This CDR3 contains 16 residues.

This clonotype was found many times. The rearrangement links TRBV5-1 to TRBJ2-5, with 12 bases aligning to TRBD2. Germline V gene data show CDR1 as SGHRS and CDR2 as YFSETQ. V dropped 4 bases and J dropped 2; count of bases not matched to a gene: 6. The CDR3 length is 16 residues. Here the CDR3 DNA reads TGCGCCAGCAGCGCACCTAGCGGGAGGGATCAAGAGACCCAGTACTTC. Amino acid sequence: CASSAPSGRDQETQYF. The whole variable domain, filled in from reference TRBV5-1 and TRBJ2-5, reads KAGVTQTPRYLIKTRGQQVTLSCSPISGHRSVSWYQQTPGQGLQFLFEYFSETQRNKGNFPGRFSGRQFSNSRSEMNVSTLELGDSALYLCASSAPSGRDQETQYFGPGTRLLVL.

This clonotype was seen repeatedly, ten times or more. V is TRBV12-3 or TRBV12-4 and J is TRBJ2-7, with TRBD1 as a possible D gene (6 bases). This CDR3 has 14 amino acids. V was clipped by 3 bases and J by 4 bases, with 13 bases between them. As DNA, the CDR3 is TGTGCCAGCAGTTTGAGGACTCAGGGGTACGAGCAGTACTTC. Amino acid sequence: CASSLRTQGYEQYF.

This clonotype came up a few times. The chain couples TRBV7-3 to TRBJ1-2, with D possibly being TRBD1 (5 bases). The CDR3 consists of 14 residues. Germline lookup yields CDR1 SGHTA and CDR2 FQGTGA. V dropped 5 bases and J dropped 6 bases, with 16 bases sitting between them. The CDR3 here is CASSPSQGIDGYTF. CDR3 DNA sequence: TGTGCCAGCAGCCCAAGTCAGGGAATAGATGGCTACACCTTC.

This clonotype was recorded many times. The chain links TRBV7-2 to TRBJ2-1, with 7 bases that match TRBD2. The ends lost 2 bases at V and 4 bases at J; junction bases unmatched: 5. Germline values: CDR1 SGHTA, CDR2 FQGNSA. The CDR3 is 15 residues long. CDR3 sequence (DNA): TGTGCCAGCAGCTTACTGGGAGGGTTTTACAATGAGCAGTTCTTC. Its protein is CASSLLGGFYNEQFF.

In its sample, this clonotype was seen a few times. V is TRBV28 and J is TRBJ2-7; D perhaps matches TRBD2 (6 bases). Germline CDR1 MDHEN, CDR2 SYDVKM. The CDR3 length is 15 residues. V lost 6 bases and J 4 bases, leaving 19 bases between the germline ends. CDR3 residues: CASSPAGTFLYEQYF. For the CDR3, the DNA is TGTGCCAGCAGCCCGGCGGGGACTTTCCTATACGAGCAGTACTTC.

This clonotype was recorded at least ten times. The chain uses TRBV30 and TRBJ2-5; D is uncertain. V lost 0 bases to trimming and J lost 5 bases, with 4 bases between them. CDR3 size: 11 residues. CDR1 GTSNPN and CDR2 SVGIG come from the germline V gene (reference sequence). Here the CDR3 DNA reads TGTGCCTGGAGTGTAAAGGAGACCCAGTACTTC. This gives the protein CAWSVKETQYF.

V usage is TRBV18 and J usage is TRBJ2-1, with TRBD2 matching over 7 bases. V dropped 3 bases and J dropped 8; count of bases not matched to a gene: 7. Germline V gene lookup returns CDR1 KGHSH and CDR2 LQKENI. The CDR3 is 14 amino acids. The CDR3 DNA reads TGTGCCAGCTCACCGGGACTAAGTCGGGATGAGCAGTTCTTC. This translates into CASSPGLSRDEQFF.